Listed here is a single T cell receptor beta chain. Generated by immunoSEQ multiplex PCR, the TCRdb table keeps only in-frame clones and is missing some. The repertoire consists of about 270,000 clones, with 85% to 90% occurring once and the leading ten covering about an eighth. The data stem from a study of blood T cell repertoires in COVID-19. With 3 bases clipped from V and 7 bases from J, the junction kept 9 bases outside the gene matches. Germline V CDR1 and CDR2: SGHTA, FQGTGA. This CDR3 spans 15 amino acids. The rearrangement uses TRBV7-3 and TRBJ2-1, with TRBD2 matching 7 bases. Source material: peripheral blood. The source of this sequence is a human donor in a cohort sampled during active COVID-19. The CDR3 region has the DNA TGTGCCAGCAGCTTCGGCGGGAGCAGGTGGAATGAGCAGTTCTTC. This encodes CASSFGGSRWNEQFF.